Described below is a single TCR beta chain sequence and its context. The target antigen is unknown. V was pared by 7 bases and J by 0 bases, with 4 bases of the junction left unmatched. CDR1 and CDR2 (germline): SNHLY, FYNNEI. The CDR3 covers 15 residues. The record originates from a study of chemoradiotherapy in HPV16-positive cancers. Study-wide results and limits: Candidate HPV-specific clones and E7-related TCR motifs grew in tumor during treatment. For HPV16-positive patients, expanding HPV-responsive T cells associated with longer recurrence-free survival.

Assay used: immunoSEQ multiplex PCR; TCRdb lists only in-frame clones, some missing. This repertoire shows 25,000 to 40,000 clones, 89% found once; its top ten account for about 3.4%. The input for sequencing was blood, taken from a patient who underwent chemoradiotherapy. This clonotype was obtained from a human donor with HPV-associated anogenital cancer. The rearrangement uses TRBV2 and TRBJ2-3, with 10 bases lining up with TRBD2. CDR3 sequence: CASTLLAGSTDTQYF. In DNA form, the CDR3 reads TGTGCCAGCACCCTACTAGCGGGGAGCACAGATACGCAGTATTTT.